Below, 12 T cell receptor beta chains from the same sample are listed, as sequenced in a study of shared clonotypes between healthy human individuals. The data were produced by immunoSEQ multiplex PCR, yet TCRdb's version contains in-frame clones alone and is incomplete. The sample includes roughly 1,100,000 clones, approximately 72% seen only once; the top ten take less than 1.5%. Source material: memory CD4+ T cells sorted from blood. Subset indicated: CD45RA-negative fraction. The receptors shown here come from a man aged 18 to 30 in good health.

This rearrangement joins TRBV6-1 to TRBJ1-1, with TRBD1 as a possible D gene (6 bases). Germline assignment: CDR1 MNHNS and CDR2 SASEGT. The CDR3 runs to 15 residues. V was pared by 3 bases and J by 5 bases, with 16 bases between. CDR3 bases: TGTGCCAGCAGTGATGGGGGGGGGCAGGGGACTGAAGCTTTCTTT. It is translated as CASSDGGGQGTEAFF.

With respect to this clone: This same CDR3 is encoded by further DNA sequences in the sample. This chain joins TRBV7-2 and TRBJ2-5; D is unresolved. In germline, CDR1 is SGHTA, CDR2 FQGNSA. The CDR3 spans 12 residues. V lost 1 base and J 5 bases, leaving 5 bases between the germline ends. The CDR3: CASSLVRETQYF. CDR3 nucleotide sequence: TGTGCCAGCAGCTTAGTCCGGGAGACCCAGTACTTC. The full variable domain, completed using reference TRBV7-2 and TRBJ2-5, is GAGVSQSPSNKVTEKGKDVELRCDPISGHTALYWYRQSLGQGLEFLIYFQGNSAPDKSGLPSDRFSAERTGGSVSTLTIQRTQQEDSAVYLCASSLVRETQYFGPGTRLLVL.

The J gene is TRBJ2-7, the V gene TRBV29-1; possibly TRBD2 for D (7 bases). This CDR3 is 13 amino acids long. Germline values: CDR1 SQVTM, CDR2 ANQGSEA. V was clipped by 4 bases and J by 3 bases, with 13 bases between them. This chain's CDR3 is CSVAAGAYYEQYF. DNA of the CDR3: TGCAGCGTTGCGGCGGGGGCATACTACGAGCAGTACTTC.

This clone was recorded only once. The V and J genes are TRBV6-5 and TRBJ1-3; a possible D gene is TRBD1 (6 bases). Germline V CDR1 and CDR2: MNHEY, SVGAGI. This CDR3 comprises 15 residues. V was pared by 6 bases and J by 2 bases, with 14 bases between. In DNA form, the CDR3 reads TGTGCCAGCAGCGGAGGACAGCTCGCTGGAAACACCATATATTTT. It codes for CASSGGQLAGNTIYF.

The V and J genes are TRBV2 and TRBJ2-7; D is perhaps TRBD1 or TRBD2 (5 bases each). Trimming removed 7 bases at V and 2 bases at J, with 12 bases between. CDR3 length equals 13 residues. Germline assignment: CDR1 SNHLY and CDR2 FYNNEI. The CDR3 DNA follows: TGTGCCAGCAAATCAGGGACGACCTACGAGCAGTACTTC. Translation gives CASKSGTTYEQYF.

In DNA, the CDR3 is TGCGCCAGCAGCTTGGAGACGACGCAGTATTTT. Encoded protein: CASSLETTQYF. The genes are TRBV5-1 and TRBJ2-3; D ambiguous. The CDR3 runs to 11 residues. V shed 0 bases and J shed 9 bases, with 5 bases lying between them. CDR1 is SGHRS and CDR2 is YFSETQ in the germline V gene.

This clone was recorded a few times. This chain connects TRBV2 to TRBJ1-3, with a tentative D call TRBD1 (5 bases). There are 15 residues in the CDR3. Germline V CDR1 and CDR2: SNHLY, FYNNEI. Trimming removed 8 bases at V and 1 base at J, with 15 bases between. The CDR3 DNA follows: TGTGCCAGCGCGGAGAGAGCAGGGTCTGGAAACACCATATATTTT. Its translation is CASAERAGSGNTIYF.

This chain uses TRBV4-2 with TRBJ2-3, with D perhaps TRBD2 (5 bases). Trimming pared 2 bases from V and 2 bases from J, leaving 8 bases between. CDR1 LGHNA and CDR2 YNFKEQ come from the germline V gene. This CDR3 has 14 residues. The CDR3 is CASSQSTTTDTQYF. The CDR3 DNA follows: TGTGCCAGCAGCCAATCGACTACCACAGATACGCAGTATTTT.

This clone appeared a few times. The gene calls are TRBV25-1 and TRBJ1-5; D not resolved. The CDR3 loop spans 13 amino acids. V gave up 2 bases and J gave up 5 bases, with 7 bases separating them. Germline V lookup: CDR1 MGHDK, CDR2 SYGVNS. The CDR3 loop reads CASSEPGDQPQHF. CDR3 DNA: TGTGCCAGCAGTGAACCCGGGGATCAGCCCCAGCATTTT.

This clone was picked up a small number of times. A single base separates this from a much larger clone, so it may be a read error. Additional DNA sequences in this sample encode the identical CDR3. The chain recombines TRBV7-9 with TRBJ2-3; D uncertain. V was pared by 4 bases and J by 0 bases, with 2 bases between. The germline gives CDR1 SEHNR, CDR2 FQNEAQ (reference sequence). This CDR3 comprises 12 residues. The DNA of the CDR3 is TGTGCCAGCAGCTCCAGCACAGATACGCAGTATTTT. Translation: CASSSSTDTQYF.

The gene calls are TRBV6-5 and TRBJ2-2; a possible D gene is TRBD1 (5 bases). Germline CDR1 and CDR2: MNHEY and SVGAGI. The CDR3 contains 15 residues. Trimming stripped 6 bases from V and 0 bases from J, with 11 bases between. The CDR3 loop is CASSPDSANTGELFF. CDR3 nucleotides: TGTGCCAGCAGCCCCGACAGCGCGAACACCGGGGAGCTGTTTTTT.

The V call is TRBV5-4, the J call TRBJ1-4, with D tentatively TRBD1 (5 bases). CDR1 SGHNT and CDR2 YYREEE come from the germline V gene (reference sequence). The CDR3 extends over 14 amino acids. V was cut by 4 bases and J by 4 bases, with 11 bases left in between. DNA of the CDR3: TGTGCCAGCAGCCCGGGACCTGGTAATGAAAAACTGTTTTTT. Translating gives CASSPGPGNEKLFF.